This paragraph covers one T cell receptor beta chain sequence. The antigen is not known. These data belong to a study of identical twins. Findings of the study overall: There was an excess of low generation probability in the out-of-frame alpha sequences that twins shared. Excess sharing by twins proved weaker in beta out-of-frame sequences.

All of the donors were Caucasians in good health. A universal primer site was incorporated via template switching, and the cDNA contained unique molecular identifiers. TCRdb itself ran the 5' RACE reads through MiXCR, one entry per CDR3 protein. The repertoire includes around 1.7 million distinct CDR3 sequences, more than 30% of them detected once, and under 0.35% sits in the top ten. Sequencing was carried out using cord blood. The receptor was isolated from a newborn girl in good health.

This CDR3 reads CASSPRSGGTLEQYF. The CDR3 nucleotides are TGTGCCAGCAGCCCTAGAAGCGGGGGAACTCTCGAGCAGTACTTC. The chain employs TRBV11-2 and TRBJ2-7; 8 bases align to TRBD2. Trimming removed 5 bases from V and 6 bases from J; junction bases left unmatched: 12. The CDR3 loop spans 15 amino acids. The germline CDR1 and CDR2 sequences are SGHAT and FQNNGV. Full variable domain (remainder filled in from reference TRBV11-2 and TRBJ2-7): EAGVAQSPRYKIIEKRQSVAFWCNPISGHATLYWYQQILGQGPKLLIQFQNNGVVDDSQLPKDRFSAERLKGVDSTLKIQPAKLEDSAVYLCASSPRSGGTLEQYFGPGTRLTVT.